This is a list of T cell receptor beta chains from one sample in a study of shared clonotypes between healthy human individuals. The assay was immunoSEQ multiplex PCR, and TCRdb's table has in-frame clones only and misses some. The sample gives roughly 1.4 million clones, 97% to 99% of which show up once; 0.3% to 0.45% is in the top ten. Sequences were obtained from naive CD4+ T cells sorted from blood. Receptors were obtained from a man aged 30 to 45 in good health. The CDR3 runs from the conserved cysteine through the conserved F or W. Each record gives: clone size, V gene, D gene, J gene, CDR3 protein, CDR3 DNA. A D gene is named only where the DNA matches it firmly. Size values are once, few and many counts, or a class for expanded clones, and some rows have none.

NA	TRBV7-2	NA	TRBJ1-4	CASSLGTTKNEKLFF	TGTGCCAGCAGCTTAGGCACAACAAAAAACGAAAAACTGTTTTTT
NA	TRBV4-3	NA	TRBJ2-7	CASSEGGIRDRNPGTLYEQYF	TGCGCCAGCAGCGAAGGGGGGATCCGGGACAGAAATCCCGGGACTCTCTACGAGCAGTACTTC
NA	TRBV7-6	TRBD2	TRBJ2-2	CASSLGSWGLAGGPWGTGELFF	TGTGCCAGCAGCTTAGGATCTTGGGGACTAGCGGGAGGGCCGTGGGGCACCGGGGAGCTGTTTTTT
NA	TRBV5-1	TRBD2	TRBJ2-2	CASSLAGAGVAGELFF	TGCGCCAGCAGCTTGGCCGGGGCGGGAGTGGCCGGGGAGCTGTTTTTT
NA	TRBV19	TRBD1	TRBJ2-1	CASRDRPYNEQFF	TGTGCCAGCCGGGACAGACCCTACAATGAGCAGTTCTTC
NA	TRBV30	NA	TRBJ2-7	CACQALVRSYEQYF	TGTGCCTGTCAGGCGCTTGTCAGATCCTACGAGCAGTACTTC
NA	TRBV5-4	TRBD1	TRBJ1-1	CASRGTANTEAFF	TGTGCCAGCAGGGGGACAGCGAACACTGAAGCTTTCTTT
NA	TRBV6-4	NA	TRBJ2-1	CASSDHGGRVYNEQFF	TGTGCCAGCAGTGACCATGGGGGGAGAGTTTACAATGAGCAGTTCTTC
NA	TRBV7-2	TRBD2	TRBJ2-7	CASSSSGTAYEQYF	TGTGCCAGCAGCTCTAGCGGGACCGCCTACGAGCAGTACTTC
NA	TRBV28	NA	TRBJ1-2	CATHTTGTNYGYTF	TGTGCCACCCATACCACAGGGACTAACTATGGCTACACCTTC
NA	TRBV7-2	TRBD1	TRBJ1-2	CASSLGTGPGYGYTF	TGTGCCAGCAGCTTAGGGACAGGCCCCGGCTATGGCTACACCTTC
NA	TRBV9	NA	TRBJ1-5	CASSREGTGNQPQHF	TGTGCCAGCAGCCGGGAGGGCACTGGCAATCAGCCCCAGCATTTT
NA	TRBV11-2	NA	TRBJ1-4	CASSLASGGKLFF	TGTGCCAGCAGCTTAGCGTCGGGGGGGAAACTGTTTTTT
NA	TRBV5-1	NA	TRBJ2-3	CASSLAAGGGAADTQYF	TGCGCCAGCAGCTTGGCCGCGGGCGGCGGCGCTGCAGATACGCAGTATTTT
NA	TRBV6-5	NA	TRBJ2-1	CASSYRVVSNEQFF	TGTGCCAGCAGTTACCGGGTGGTGAGCAATGAGCAGTTCTTC
NA	TRBV28	TRBD2	TRBJ2-5	CASSFGRWGTSGQETQYF	TGTGCCAGCAGTTTTGGGCGCTGGGGGACTAGCGGACAAGAGACCCAGTACTTC
NA	TRBV4-3	NA	TRBJ1-1	CASSQDDRQNTEAFF	TGCGCCAGCAGCCAAGACGACAGGCAGAACACTGAAGCTTTCTTT
NA	TRBV6-5	NA	TRBJ2-2	CASSRQQGPPGELFF	TGTGCCAGCAGCAGACAACAGGGCCCACCCGGGGAGCTGTTTTTT
NA	TRBV28	NA	TRBJ1-2	CASNAYYGYTF	TGTGCCAGCAACGCCTACTATGGCTACACCTTC
NA	TRBV5-4	TRBD1	TRBJ2-1	CASSPKTGFNEQFF	TGTGCCAGCAGCCCGAAGACAGGGTTCAATGAGCAGTTCTTC
NA	TRBV4-1	TRBD2	TRBJ2-7	CASSQWTSGRVGTYEQYF	TGCGCCAGCAGCCAGTGGACTAGCGGGAGGGTAGGGACCTACGAGCAGTACTTC
NA	TRBV9	TRBD1	TRBJ1-2	CASSQGTAGGYTF	TGTGCCAGCAGCCAGGGGACAGCCGGCGGCTACACCTTC
NA	TRBV19	TRBD1	TRBJ2-3	CASSLPGQGFYTQYF	TGTGCCAGTAGTCTACCGGGACAGGGGTTTTATACGCAGTATTTT
NA	TRBV7-6	NA	TRBJ2-1	CASGRGAAHSYNEQFF	TGTGCCAGCGGCCGGGGGGCGGCTCATTCCTACAATGAGCAGTTCTTC
NA	TRBV9	TRBD1	TRBJ2-5	CASSVGDRGTQETQYF	TGTGCCAGCAGCGTAGGGGACAGGGGGACCCAAGAGACCCAGTACTTC
NA	TRBV5-6	TRBD1	TRBJ2-7	CASSLGQGSREQYF	TGTGCCAGCAGCTTGGGACAGGGTTCCCGCGAGCAGTACTTC
NA	TRBV15	NA	TRBJ2-7	CATSRGRRPNEQYF	TGTGCCACCAGCAGAGGCCGGAGGCCCAACGAGCAGTACTTC
NA	TRBV10-1	NA	TRBJ2-1	CASSDILRGIRYNEQFF	TGCGCCAGCAGTGACATTCTTAGGGGAATACGCTACAATGAGCAGTTCTTC
NA	TRBV23-1	NA	TRBJ2-1	CASSQSRTGPAYNEQFF	TGCGCCAGCAGTCAATCCAGAACAGGACCGGCCTACAATGAGCAGTTCTTC
NA	TRBV7-2	NA	TRBJ1-3	CASSPTMGRASGNTIYF	TGTGCCAGCAGCCCGACCATGGGGCGGGCCTCTGGAAACACCATATATTTT
NA	TRBV9	NA	TRBJ1-2	CASSPSTENYGYTF	TGTGCCAGCAGCCCGAGTACAGAAAACTATGGCTACACCTTC
NA	TRBV27	NA	TRBJ2-7	CASSSPLAGPSYEQYF	TGTGCCAGCAGTAGCCCACTGGCAGGACCCTCCTACGAGCAGTACTTC
once	TRBV2	NA	TRBJ2-7	CASRGLSYEQYF	TGTGCCAGCAGGGGACTTTCCTACGAGCAGTACTTC
NA	TRBV11-2	NA	TRBJ2-5	CASSLVMEETQYF	TGTGCCAGCAGCTTAGTCATGGAGGAGACCCAGTACTTC
NA	TRBV5-1	NA	TRBJ2-3	CASSLGAGVIGDTQYF	TGCGCCAGCAGCTTGGGGGCAGGGGTCATCGGTGATACGCAGTATTTT
NA	TRBV28	TRBD2	TRBJ2-1	CASSLTLGLGEQFF	TGTGCCAGCAGTTTAACCCTGGGACTAGGGGAGCAGTTCTTC
NA	TRBV7-8	NA	TRBJ2-5	CASSLSGREETQYF	TGTGCCAGCAGCTTATCGGGGAGAGAAGAGACCCAGTACTTC
NA	TRBV7-3	NA	TRBJ2-7	CASSLTASSYEQYF	TGTGCCAGCAGCTTAACGGCGAGCTCCTACGAGCAGTACTTC
once	TRBV9	TRBD2	TRBJ2-5	CASSVLAGELETQYF	TGTGCCAGCAGCGTACTAGCGGGAGAACTAGAGACCCAGTACTTC
NA	TRBV5-5	NA	TRBJ2-1	CASSLRPDSSYNEQFF	TGTGCCAGCAGCTTGCGCCCAGACAGCTCCTACAATGAGCAGTTCTTC
NA	TRBV2	NA	TRBJ2-5	CASSDVGRTETQYF	TGTGCCAGCAGTGATGTCGGTCGGACGGAGACCCAGTACTTC
NA	TRBV5-1	TRBD2	TRBJ2-3	CASSLVPAGGDTQYF	TGCGCCAGCAGCCTCGTCCCCGCGGGAGGAGATACGCAGTATTTT
NA	TRBV14	TRBD1	TRBJ1-2	CASSQSGQGGYTF	TGTGCCAGCAGCCAATCGGGACAGGGTGGCTACACCTTC
once	TRBV18	NA	TRBJ2-5	CASSPTPTPGTQYF	TGTGCCAGCTCACCCACCCCAACCCCGGGGACCCAGTACTTC
NA	TRBV10-3	TRBD2	TRBJ2-7	CAISGGLATYEQYF	TGTGCCATCAGTGGTGGACTAGCTACCTACGAGCAGTACTTC
NA	TRBV7-2	NA	TRBJ1-1	CASSSRSVGNTEAFF	TGTGCCAGCAGTTCTAGGTCGGTGGGGAACACTGAAGCTTTCTTT
NA	TRBV18	NA	TRBJ1-1	CASSQGQRPMNTEAFF	TGTGCCAGCTCACAAGGACAGAGACCCATGAACACTGAAGCTTTCTTT
NA	TRBV7-2	TRBD1	TRBJ2-7	CASKTGTGGSYEQYF	TGTGCCAGCAAGACCGGGACAGGGGGCTCCTACGAGCAGTACTTC
NA	TRBV28	TRBD1	TRBJ2-7	CASSGGGQGLDEQYF	TGTGCCAGCAGTGGCGGGGGACAGGGTTTGGACGAGCAGTACTTC
NA	TRBV28	TRBD2	TRBJ2-1	CASRVFGSGRGSYNEQFF	TGTGCCAGCAGAGTTTTTGGAAGCGGGAGGGGGTCCTACAATGAGCAGTTCTTC
NA	TRBV6-5	NA	TRBJ1-5	CASSYGVNQPQHF	TGTGCCAGCAGTTACGGGGTGAATCAGCCCCAGCATTTT
once	TRBV29-1	TRBD2	TRBJ2-7	CSVGGLAGAGEQYF	TGCAGCGTTGGGGGACTAGCGGGAGCTGGAGAGCAGTACTTC